The rows below give T cell receptor beta chains drawn from one sample of a study of post-analysis software for immune sequencing data. TCRdb recomputed calls from the PCR reads with MiXCR, one row per CDR3 protein. There are hundreds of thousands of distinct CDR3 sequences in the sample; about 60% occur only once, and about 11% lies in the top ten. Sequencing used blood. The receptors stem from a girl aged 2-10 years with multiple sclerosis. The conserved cysteine and the conserved F or W are not part of the CDR3 here.

>TRBV5-5|.
ASSLRGFLETQY
>TRBV20-1|TRBJ1-1
SARPQGGLGNTEAF
>TRBV5-1|TRBJ2-5
ASSSQGQGKETQY
>TRBV20-1|TRBJ2-5
SAIAGGQETQY
>TRBV28|TRBJ2-5
ASTTPNPGTSGRVYQETQY
>TRBV10-3|TRBJ1-1
ATAQVAADTEAF
>TRBV5-1|TRBJ2-1
ASSMAGSAYNEQF
>TRBV6-2/TRBV6-3|TRBJ2-3
ASGYLARTPDTQY
>TRBV3-1|TRBJ2-1
ASSQVAGEQF
>TRBV29-1|TRBJ2-3
SVEDRAGYITPSTDTQY
>TRBV7-6|TRBJ1-1
ASSLSQGTRYEAF
>TRBV29-1|TRBJ2-7
SVDQTGSYEQY
>TRBV20-1|TRBJ2-5
SARGGSALQETQY
>TRBV7-3|TRBJ2-5
ASSLIDGEQETQY
>TRBV7-9|TRBJ1-4
ASSFIGTNEKLF
>TRBV29-1|TRBJ2-7
SVERAGFYEQY
>TRBV6-5|TRBJ1-2
ASSYSGTASGYT
>TRBV5-1|TRBJ1-1
ASSSGQSNTEAF
>TRBV7-9|TRBJ1-2
ASSLGMYGYT
>TRBV29-1|TRBJ1-5
SVSSRDGSNQPQH
>TRBV5-6|TRBJ1-2
ASSFTYGYT
>TRBV5-1|TRBJ2-7
ASSLTGEGEQY
>TRBV29-1|TRBJ2-3
SVEGRLDTQY
>TRBV20-1|.
SAIEDEETQY
>TRBV28|TRBJ2-5
ASSPLTGFQETQY
>TRBV3-1|TRBJ2-5
ASTYAERGETQY
>TRBV20-1|TRBJ1-1
SAPAPTGAGEAF
>TRBV5-1|TRBJ2-1
ASSFLAGETYEQF
>TRBV28|TRBJ1-1
ASRTQGAGTEAF
>TRBV29-1|TRBJ1-1
SVENRGWWTEAF
>TRBV29-1|TRBJ2-7
SVEATRGARDYEQY
>TRBV11-2|TRBJ1-4
ASSQQTGVHEKLF
>TRBV12-3/TRBV12-4|TRBJ2-3
ASSDDRLAGHTDTQY
>TRBV18|TRBJ2-3
ASSPPQSGADTQY
>TRBV4-3|TRBJ1-1
ASSHLAMPAGKNTEAF
>TRBV5-1|TRBJ2-3
ASSFDAGGRADTQY
>TRBV7-6|TRBJ2-5
ASSFDWGGETQY
>TRBV3-1|TRBJ2-1
ASSQGERGNNEQF
>TRBV7-6|TRBJ2-3
ASSLVNVRNRADTQY
>TRBV4-1|TRBJ2-2
ASSPSRFVGELF
>TRBV20-1|TRBJ2-1
SARPSGFSYNEQF
>TRBV20-1|TRBJ1-1
SANAEGGTEAF
>TRBV5-1|TRBJ2-3
ASSRGTSAYTDTQY
>TRBV29-1|TRBJ1-1
SVEDRVGTEAF
>TRBV27|TRBJ2-1
ASSLRGPYNEQF
>TRBV20-1|TRBJ1-5
SASGSVSNQPQH
>TRBV5-1|TRBJ2-1
ASSLGSGANEQF
>TRBV7-9|TRBJ2-1
ASSRRTDTYNEQF
>TRBV3-1|TRBJ1-2
ASSLNPGQGVYT
>TRBV30|TRBJ2-3
AWSLSSTDTQY
>TRBV7-9|TRBJ2-6
ASRGQGTSPGANVLT
>TRBV2|TRBJ2-1
ASSKDRAVKYNEQF
>TRBV2|TRBJ2-1
ASNRYTNEQF
>TRBV6-5|TRBJ1-5
ASSSLQGAGQPQH
>TRBV12-3/TRBV12-4|.
ASSFVPSGRNEQY